One sample yielded the 20 T cell receptor beta chains listed below, sequenced in a study of blood T cells in healthy people across ages. The use of a sample-barcoded 5' primer and a J-beta primer mix characterized a second PCR of roughly 6 to 12 cycles. Via MiXCR, TCRdb re-called the 5' RACE reads, giving one row per CDR3 protein. The sample records hundreds of thousands of distinct CDR3 sequences, 55% to 65% being singletons. The specimen was blood. These receptors came from a man aged 25-45 years in good health.

This chain connects TRBV10-3 to TRBJ2-3; D gene uncertain. The CDR3 has 12 amino acids. Deletions cut 6 bases from V and 3 bases from J, with 7 bases between. Germline V gene data show CDR1 as ENHRY and CDR2 as SYGVKD. In DNA, the CDR3 is TGTGCCATCAGCCCTTCGACAGATACGCAGTATTTT. Its translation: CAISPSTDTQYF.

The genes are TRBV24-1 and TRBJ2-3; no clear D. Trimming took off 6 bases at V and 1 base at J, with 4 bases between the two ends. The CDR3 contains 12 residues. Germline assignment: CDR1 KGHDR and CDR2 SFDVKD. The CDR3 bases are TGTGCCACCAGTATGCGCACAGATACGCAGTATTTT. Translation: CATSMRTDTQYF.

This clonotype has only a few counts. In DNA form, the CDR3 reads TGTGCCAGCAGCGGCCGATGGGGGGGTTACGAGCAGTACTTC. Protein sequence: CASSGRWGGYEQYF. The rearrangement uses TRBV5-6 and TRBJ2-7; 7 bases map to TRBD2. Germline values: CDR1 SGHDT, CDR2 YYEEEE. This CDR3 region has 14 residues. V was clipped by 4 bases and J by 4 bases; unmatched bases: 8. The whole variable domain, remainder taken from reference TRBV5-6 and TRBJ2-7, is DAGVTQSPTHLIKTRGQQVTLRCSPKSGHDTVSWYQQALGQGPQFIFQYYEEEERQRGNFPDRFSGHQFPNYSSELNVNALLLGDSALYLCASSGRWGGYEQYFGPGTRLTVT.

The chain carries TRBV29-1 and TRBJ2-7; a possible D gene is TRBD1 (6 bases). Trimming left V 5 bases short and J 7 bases short, with 12 bases between. This CDR3 comprises 11 residues. Germline assignment: CDR1 SQVTM and CDR2 ANQGSEA. CDR3: CSVTGLGEQYF. The CDR3 bases are TGCAGCGTTACAGGGTTGGGTGAGCAGTACTTC.

The chain joins TRBV16 to TRBJ1-1; 9 bases agree with TRBD1. The V gene's germline CDR1 is KGHSY and CDR2 FQNENV. This CDR3 is built from 13 residues. Trimming removed 5 bases from V and 7 bases from J; junction bases left unmatched: 5. As DNA, the CDR3 is TGTGCCAGCAGCGCGGGACAGGGAGGTGAAGCTTTCTTT. Residues: CASSAGQGGEAFF. Based on the CDR3 plus reference TRBV16 and TRBJ1-1, the full variable domain is GEEVAQTPKHLVRGEGQKAKLYCAPIKGHSYVFWYQQVLKNEFKFLISFQNENVFDETGMPKERFSAKCLPNSPCSLEIQATKLEDSAVYFCASSAGQGGEAFFGQGTRLTVV.

The J gene is TRBJ1-4, the V gene TRBV7-2; D not certain. Germline loops: CDR1 SGHTA, CDR2 FQGNSA. Trimming took 1 base from V and 0 from J, leaving 15 bases between them. This CDR3 spans 18 amino acids. The CDR3 DNA is TGTGCCAGCAGCTTAGTAGGCCCTACCCGTGCAACTAATGAAAAACTGTTTTTT. Translated: CASSLVGPTRATNEKLFF.

The rearrangement uses TRBV21-1 and TRBJ2-1; the table's D call TRBD2 went unverified against the DNA. TRBV21-1 is assigned pseudogene status. The CDR3 consists of 16 residues. DNA for the CDR3: TGTGCCAGCAGCAGCCATGGTAGCGGGGGGGCAGATGAGCAGTTCTTC. Protein: CASSSHGSGGADEQFF.

The chain employs TRBV2 and TRBJ2-4; 10 bases agree with TRBD1. The CDR3 has 14 amino acids. CDR1 is SNHLY, CDR2 FYNNEI, per germline. V lost 6 bases, J lost 6 bases, and 5 bases stayed unmatched. The CDR3 DNA is TGTGCCAGCAGACCCCGACAGGGGGCAAACATTCAGTACTTC. Translation: CASRPRQGANIQYF.

The rearrangement uses TRBV15 and TRBJ1-1, with a possible D match to TRBD1 (6 bases). There are 16 residues in the CDR3. V was clipped by 5 bases and J by 1 base, with 17 bases between them. CDR1 LNHNV and CDR2 YYDKDF come from the germline V gene (reference sequence). The CDR3 sequence: CATSEPSGTKNTEAFF. Written as DNA, the CDR3 is TGTGCCACCAGCGAGCCTTCCGGGACAAAGAACACTGAAGCTTTCTTT.

V is TRBV7-2 and J is TRBJ2-7; 7 bases fit TRBD2. The germline V gene encodes CDR1 SGHTA and CDR2 FQGNSA. V lost 4 bases to trimming and J lost 0 bases; unmatched junction nucleotides: 6. CDR3 size: 15 residues. CDR3 coding DNA: TGTGCCAGCAGCTCCCGACTAGCTAGCTCCTACGAGCAGTACTTC. This encodes CASSSRLASSYEQYF. The full variable domain, with the rest looked up from reference TRBV7-2 and TRBJ2-7, is GAGVSQSPSNKVTEKGKDVELRCDPISGHTALYWYRQSLGQGLEFLIYFQGNSAPDKSGLPSDRFSAERTGGSVSTLTIQRTQQEDSAVYLCASSSRLASSYEQYFGPGTRLTVT.

The chain employs TRBV7-2 and TRBJ2-3; the match to TRBD1 covers 10 bases. V lost 5 bases to trimming and J lost 2 bases; unmatched junction nucleotides: 4. Germline CDR1 reads SGHTA; CDR2 reads FQGNSA. The CDR3 covers 15 residues. The chain's CDR3 is CASSQDRGDTDTQYF. CDR3 coding DNA: TGTGCCAGCAGCCAGGACAGGGGGGACACAGATACGCAGTATTTT.

The rearrangement links TRBV7-6 to TRBJ2-3; D unclear. The CDR3 length is 13 residues. CDR1 and CDR2 (germline): SGHVS, FNYEAQ. V was trimmed by 5 bases and J by 6 bases, leaving 12 bases between them. CDR3 in DNA: TGTGCCAGCAGCCCCTTAAGACGGGATACGCAGTATTTT. Its protein is CASSPLRRDTQYF.

This clonotype was recorded a few times. The V and J genes are TRBV20-1 and TRBJ2-5; D ambiguous. Trimming took 5 bases from V and 5 from J, leaving 15 bases between them. Germline V gene data show CDR1 as DFQATT and CDR2 as SNEGSKA (reference sequence). This CDR3 has 13 amino acids. The DNA for the CDR3 is TGCAGTGCTCGGGTCGCCCTCCGGGAGACCCAGTACTTC. This gives the protein CSARVALRETQYF.

V gene TRBV25-1 combines with J gene TRBJ2-5; D is unresolved. With 2 bases removed from V and 0 bases from J, the gap between germline ends came to 13 bases. The CDR3 extends over 16 amino acids. Germline V gene sequence: CDR1 MGHDK, CDR2 SYGVNS. The CDR3 loop is CASSEGQKPYQETQYF. In nucleotides, the CDR3 is TGTGCCAGCAGTGAAGGGCAGAAGCCGTACCAAGAGACCCAGTACTTC. The variable domain in full, with the rest retrieved from reference TRBV25-1 and TRBJ2-5, is EADIYQTPRYLVIGTGKKITLECSQTMGHDKMYWYQQDPGMELHLIHYSYGVNSTEKGDLSSESTVSRIRTEHFPLTLESARPSHTSQYLCASSEGQKPYQETQYFGPGTRLLVL.

The chain joins TRBV15 to TRBJ2-5; unclear D gene. Germline CDR1 is LNHNV and CDR2 is YYDKDF (reference sequence). V lost 5 bases and J lost 2, with 12 bases in between. The CDR3 extends over 14 amino acids. Here the CDR3 DNA reads TGTGCCACCAGCCCACCCGGGCAGCAAGAGACCCAGTACTTC. Amino acids: CATSPPGQQETQYF.

V and J are TRBV30 and TRBJ2-7; D might be TRBD2 (5 bases). This CDR3 has 14 amino acids. CDR1 is GTSNPN and CDR2 is SVGIG in the germline V gene (reference sequence). Trimming cost V 0 bases and J 0 bases, with 9 bases left between them. The CDR3 is CAWSVGGNSYEQYF. Written as DNA, the CDR3 is TGTGCCTGGAGTGTAGGAGGAAACTCCTACGAGCAGTACTTC.

The V and J genes are TRBV6-6 and TRBJ1-4; no clear D gene. Per the germline V gene, CDR1 is MNHNY and CDR2 is SVGAGI (reference sequence). The V and J ends lost 2 bases and 4 bases respectively, with 11 bases between them. The CDR3 length is 15 residues. As DNA, the CDR3 is TGTGCCAGCAGTTACCTTCCGGGTCTTAATGAAAAACTGTTTTTT. Amino acids: CASSYLPGLNEKLFF.

The table lists this clonotype with a count of one. J is TRBJ2-3 and V is TRBV6-2 or TRBV6-3; 8 bases are a match to TRBD2. V gave up 4 bases and J gave up 6 bases; unmatched junction bases: 12. The CDR3 consists of 16 residues. The germline V gene encodes CDR1 MNHEY and CDR2 SVGEGT. CDR3 DNA sequence: TGTGCCAGCAGTTCCGCACCCGGGACTAGGATGGATACGCAGTATTTT. This translates into CASSSAPGTRMDTQYF.

This rearrangement joins TRBV29-1 to TRBJ1-2; 10 nucleotides line up with TRBD1. The CDR3 covers 12 residues. V lost 7 bases, J lost 3 bases, and 2 bases stayed unmatched. Germline V gene lookup returns CDR1 SQVTM and CDR2 ANQGSEA. CDR3 protein: CSAGTGDYGYTF. The DNA of the CDR3 is TGCAGCGCCGGGACAGGGGACTATGGCTACACCTTC.

The DNA of the CDR3 is TGTGCCAGCAGTTTATGGACTAGCACCGGGGAGCTGTTTTTT. Its protein product is CASSLWTSTGELFF. The V and J genes are TRBV28 and TRBJ2-2; tentatively, D is TRBD2 (6 bases). This CDR3 region has 14 residues. Trimming pared 0 bases from V and 4 bases from J, leaving 6 bases between. Germline V CDR1 and CDR2: MDHEN, SYDVKM.